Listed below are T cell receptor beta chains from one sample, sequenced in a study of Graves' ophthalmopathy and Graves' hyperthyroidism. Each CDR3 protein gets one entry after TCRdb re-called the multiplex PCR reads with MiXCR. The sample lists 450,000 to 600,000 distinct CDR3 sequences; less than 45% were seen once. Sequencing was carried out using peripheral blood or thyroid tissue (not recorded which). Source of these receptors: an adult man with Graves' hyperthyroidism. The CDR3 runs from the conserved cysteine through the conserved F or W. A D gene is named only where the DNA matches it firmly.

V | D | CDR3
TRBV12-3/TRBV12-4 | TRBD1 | CASSLGDRDAYEQYF
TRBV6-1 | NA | CASSEAGGGVTEAFF
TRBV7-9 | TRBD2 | CASSSSGERTYEQYF
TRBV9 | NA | CASSARMGDTQYF
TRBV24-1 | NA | CATSDLMSTVSYNEQFF
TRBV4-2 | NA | CASSHDPGGQPQHF
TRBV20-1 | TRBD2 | CSASGGSKYF
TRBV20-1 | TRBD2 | CSATLAGVTQYF
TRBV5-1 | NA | CASSSGAGNSPLHF
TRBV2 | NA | CASRDGSTANQPQHF
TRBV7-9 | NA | CASSLGSTGDIYEQYF
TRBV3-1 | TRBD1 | CASSPGTVGGEQYF
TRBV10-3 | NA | CAITPRTESGYTF
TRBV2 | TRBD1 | CASNGQGAQLRYF
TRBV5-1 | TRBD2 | CASSFSGSETQYF
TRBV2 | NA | CASSGLARDSPLHF
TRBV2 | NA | CASNLGGPNTEAFF
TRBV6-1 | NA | CATQSDGNSPLHF
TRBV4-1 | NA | CASSRDSGWSSYEQYF
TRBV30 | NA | CAWIAVDAFF
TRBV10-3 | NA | CAISESLGRVRDYGYTF
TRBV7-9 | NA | CASSSSDSGGYTF
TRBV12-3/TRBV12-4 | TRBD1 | CASSTLGQGEAGYTF
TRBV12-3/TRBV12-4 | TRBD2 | CASSLERGETQYF
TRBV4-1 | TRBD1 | CASRQGVHTGELFF
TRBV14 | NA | CASSSVGETFF
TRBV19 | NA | CASSTDWDTEAFF
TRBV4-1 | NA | CASSQDRVPPSNEKLFF
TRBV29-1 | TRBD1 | CSVDRGSPGEQYF
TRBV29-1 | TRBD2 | CSFRLAARNTGELFF
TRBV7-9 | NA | CASSQTEYQETQYF
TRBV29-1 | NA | CSVGKGTYNEQFF
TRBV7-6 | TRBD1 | CASSLGYGTGEEKLFF
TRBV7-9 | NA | CASSLVLGDTEAFF
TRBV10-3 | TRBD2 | CAISQTSGNEQYF
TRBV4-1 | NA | CASSQPAVGNYGYTF
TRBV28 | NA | CASSFESEAFF
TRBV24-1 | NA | CATSANTDYEQYF
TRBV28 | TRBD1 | CASSFGTGFGYTF
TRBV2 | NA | CASSEGISVTEAFF
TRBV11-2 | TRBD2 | CASSPGLAGGQFF
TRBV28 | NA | CAISRRVGTGGGQPQHF
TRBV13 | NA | CASSLGIPSEQYF
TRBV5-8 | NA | CASSLGRVGAEAFF
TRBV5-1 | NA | CASSLIDETQYF
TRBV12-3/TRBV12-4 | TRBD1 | CASSLEGAGNQPQHF